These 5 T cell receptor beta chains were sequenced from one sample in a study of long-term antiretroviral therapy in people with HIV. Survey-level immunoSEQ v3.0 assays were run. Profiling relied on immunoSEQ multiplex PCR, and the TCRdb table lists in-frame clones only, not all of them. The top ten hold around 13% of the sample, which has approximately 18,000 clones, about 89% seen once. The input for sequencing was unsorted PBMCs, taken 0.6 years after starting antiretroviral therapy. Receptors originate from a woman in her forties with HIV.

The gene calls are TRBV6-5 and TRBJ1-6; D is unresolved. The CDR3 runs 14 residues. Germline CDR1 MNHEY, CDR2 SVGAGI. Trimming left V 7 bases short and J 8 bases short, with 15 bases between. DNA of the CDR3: TGTGCCAGCAAGACGGCCATGGATGATTCACCCCTCCACTTT. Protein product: CASKTAMDDSPLHF.

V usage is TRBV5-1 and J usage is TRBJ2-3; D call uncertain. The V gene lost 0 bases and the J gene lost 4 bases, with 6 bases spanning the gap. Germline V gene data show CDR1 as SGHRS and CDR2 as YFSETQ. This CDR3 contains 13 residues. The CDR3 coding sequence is TGCGCCAGCAGCTTGGGGGCCGCAGATACGCAGTATTTT. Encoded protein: CASSLGAADTQYF. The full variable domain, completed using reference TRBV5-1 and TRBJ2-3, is KAGVTQTPRYLIKTRGQQVTLSCSPISGHRSVSWYQQTPGQGLQFLFEYFSETQRNKGNFPGRFSGRQFSNSRSEMNVSTLELGDSALYLCASSLGAADTQYFGPGTRLTVL.

The CDR3 spells CASSQVYRGEGSTDTEAFF. In nucleotides, the CDR3 is TGCGCCAGCAGCCAAGTATATCGTGGCGAGGGTAGCACGGACACTGAAGCTTTCTTT. J is TRBJ1-1 and V is TRBV4-3; D call uncertain. There are 19 residues in the CDR3. The ends were cut back, 1 base at V and 3 bases at J, with 24 bases in the middle. The germline V gene encodes CDR1 LGHNA and CDR2 YSLEER.

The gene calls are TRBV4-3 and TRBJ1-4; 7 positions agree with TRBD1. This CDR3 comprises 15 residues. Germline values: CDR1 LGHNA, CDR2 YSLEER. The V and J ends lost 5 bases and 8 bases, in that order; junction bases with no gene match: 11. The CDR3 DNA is TGCGCCAGCAGCTCCCTTCGGGGGACAGTCGAAAAACTGTTTTTT. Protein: CASSSLRGTVEKLFF.

The CDR3 spells CASSQVRDYTDTQYF. Here the CDR3 DNA reads TGCGCCAGCAGCCAAGTCCGGGACTACACAGATACGCAGTATTTT. The chain uses TRBV4-1 and TRBJ2-3, with 7 bases that match TRBD2. Germline CDR1 and CDR2: MGHRA and YSYEKL. V trimming: 1 base; J trimming: 2 bases; junction bases outside the gene matches: 3. There are 15 residues in the CDR3.